These 5 T cell receptor beta chains came from one sample sequenced in a study of blood T cell repertoires in COVID-19. TCRdb's table, derived via immunoSEQ multiplex PCR, lists solely in-frame clones and lacks some. The profile covers some 130,000 clones, with around 83% appearing a single time and approximately 20% taken by the ten largest. Sequencing was performed on PBMCs or T cells enriched from blood (not recorded which). Receptors were obtained from a man aged 30 to 39 who had recovered from COVID-19.

The chain has TRBV6-1 and TRBJ2-2; possible D gene TRBD2, 5 bases. CDR3 size: 13 residues. Trimming removed 2 bases from V and 6 bases from J, with 7 bases in between. CDR1 and CDR2 from the germline V gene are MNHNS and SASEGT. The CDR3 reads CASSESGSGELFF. CDR3 nucleotide sequence: TGTGCCAGCAGTGAATCGGGGTCCGGGGAGCTGTTTTTT.

The rearrangement joins TRBV5-4 to TRBJ1-1; unclear D gene. V was shortened by 4 bases and J by 1 base, with 11 bases between the two germline ends. CDR1 SGHNT and CDR2 YYREEE come from the germline V gene (reference sequence). The CDR3 has 14 residues. CDR3 DNA sequence: TGTGCCAGCAGCCCCCGTCGGGAGAACACTGAAGCTTTCTTT. Protein: CASSPRRENTEAFF.

The CDR3 here is CASAREGPTTEAFF. Here the CDR3 DNA reads TGTGCCAGCGCCAGGGAAGGGCCCACCACTGAAGCTTTCTTT. The chain recombines TRBV5-5 with TRBJ1-1; TRBD1 is a possible D gene (5 bases). The CDR3 runs 14 residues. CDR1 and CDR2 (germline): SGHKS, YYEKEE (reference sequence). V was shortened by 7 bases and J by 4 bases, with 17 bases between the two germline ends.

This chain joins TRBV7-9 and TRBJ1-5; D gene ambiguous. CDR1 SEHNR and CDR2 FQNEAQ come from the germline V gene (reference sequence). This CDR3 is 13 amino acids long. The V end was cut by 1 base, the J end by 7 bases, with 8 bases between. The CDR3 reads CASSLDGIQPQHF. The CDR3 region has the DNA TGTGCCAGCAGCTTAGACGGGATCCAGCCCCAGCATTTT.

The chain couples TRBV5-6 to TRBJ2-3, with 16 bases fitting TRBD2. The V segment lost 3 bases and the J segment 5 bases; nucleotides outside the gene matches: 6. The CDR3 is 17 amino acids. Germline V gene lookup returns CDR1 SGHDT and CDR2 YYEEEE. The CDR3 coding sequence is TGTGCCAGCAGCTCCCCGGGACTAGCGGGAGGGGGAGATACGCAGTATTTT. Its translation is CASSSPGLAGGGDTQYF.